This TCR beta chain was captured by sequencing in a study of cytomegalovirus exposure and HLA in healthy donors. Germline values: CDR1 SGHVS, CDR2 FNYEAQ. The CDR3 runs 15 residues. Trimming cost V 5 bases and J 0 bases, with 11 bases left between them. Vbeta (60) and Jbeta (13) primers were used in the PCR. Sequenced by immunoSEQ multiplex PCR; TCRdb stores in-frame clones only, minus some. The sample lists under 200,000 clones, 80% to 90% seen once, with approximately 9.4% in the top ten. The clonotype was recovered from a man aged 18 to 29 in good health and CMV-seropositive. Sequenced material: PBMCs. The chain recombines TRBV7-6 with TRBJ1-3; D not resolved. The CDR3 spells CASSQAKSSGNTIYF. The CDR3 region has the DNA TGTGCCAGCAGCCAGGCCAAGAGCTCTGGAAACACCATATATTTT.